This TCR beta chain derives from a study of shared clonotypes between healthy human individuals. Looking at the study overall: The plates for each donor numbered three CD4 naive, three CD4 memory, two CD8 naive and one CD8 memory.

General study points: Clonotypes shared by all four donors outscored non-shared clonotypes in generation probability.

Points on this clone: As yet, its antigen is unknown.

Libraries were prepared by immunoSEQ multiplex PCR; TCRdb keeps only in-frame clonotypes and omits some of them. Among hundreds of thousands of clones listed, around two thirds were seen once. The CDR3 runs 13 residues. Germline CDR1 reads SGHVS; CDR2 reads FQNEAQ. Between the trimmed V and J ends, which lost 2 bases and 0 bases, there was a span of 4 bases. Sequenced input: memory CD4+ T cells sorted from blood. As for subset: CD45RA-negative fraction. This sequence originates from a woman in her thirties in good health. The genes are TRBV7-8 and TRBJ1-1; D remains ambiguous. The chain's CDR3 is CASSLTLNTEAFF. As DNA, the CDR3 is TGTGCCAGCAGCTTAACTCTGAACACTGAAGCTTTCTTT.